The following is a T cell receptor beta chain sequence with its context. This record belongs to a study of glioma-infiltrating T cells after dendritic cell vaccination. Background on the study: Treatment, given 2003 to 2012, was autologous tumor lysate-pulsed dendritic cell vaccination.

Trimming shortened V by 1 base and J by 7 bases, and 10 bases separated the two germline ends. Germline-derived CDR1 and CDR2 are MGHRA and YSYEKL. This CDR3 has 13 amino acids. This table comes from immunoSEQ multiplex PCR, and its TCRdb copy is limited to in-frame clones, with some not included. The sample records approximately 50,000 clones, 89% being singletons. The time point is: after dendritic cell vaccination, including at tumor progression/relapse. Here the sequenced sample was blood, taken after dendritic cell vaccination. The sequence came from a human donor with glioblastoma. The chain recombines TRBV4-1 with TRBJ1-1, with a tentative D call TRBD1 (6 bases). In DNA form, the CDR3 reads TGCGCCAGCAGCCAAGGGACAGCGAATGAAGCTTTCTTT. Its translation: CASSQGTANEAFF.